This T cell receptor (beta chain) was recorded in a study of cytomegalovirus exposure and HLA in healthy donors. It was with 60 Vbeta and 13 Jbeta primers that the PCR ran. Profiling relied on immunoSEQ multiplex PCR, and the TCRdb table lists in-frame clones only, not all of them. The profile shows roughly 150,000 clones, roughly three quarters of them singletons. CDR3 length: 14 amino acids. After removal of 5 bases from V and 9 bases from J, the junction contained 6 bases not matched to a gene. Germline V gene sequence: CDR1 SGHTA, CDR2 FQGNSA. This clone was recorded only once. The chain recombines TRBV7-2 with TRBJ1-6, with 8 positions matching TRBD1. The TCR comes from a man between 18 and 29 years old in good health and CMV-seropositive. Sample: PBMCs. The CDR3 DNA reads as TGTGCCAGCAGCCCCGGACAGGGTAGTTCACCCCTCCACTTT. It encodes CASSPGQGSSPLHF.